Following are 21 T cell receptor beta chains from one sample sequenced in a study of CD8+ T cells in alopecia areata. Extracted RNA was reverse transcribed into cDNA, the sequencing template. The data were produced by immunoSEQ multiplex PCR, yet TCRdb's version contains in-frame clones alone and is incomplete. Of fewer than 350,000 clones in the sample, nearly 60% were seen once. Regarding treatment: oral pan-JAK inhibitor, 5-10 mg twice daily. This specimen consisted of CD4+ T cells sorted from blood, obtained at week 24, from a patient treated with tofacitinib. These receptors all come from a human donor with alopecia areata.

The count of this clone is one. The chain is built from TRBV13 and TRBJ1-2; D is unresolved. V was cut by 5 bases and J by 3 bases, with 13 bases left in between. Germline values: CDR1 PRHDT, CDR2 FYEKMQ (reference sequence). This CDR3 has 14 residues. The CDR3 DNA follows: TGTGCCAGCAGCGTACTCAGTCGCGACTATGGCTACACCTTC. Its translation is CASSVLSRDYGYTF.

This clone came up a few times. The chain has TRBV12-5 and TRBJ1-1, with TRBD1 identical over 8 bases. The V segment lost 7 bases and the J segment 7 bases; nucleotides outside the gene matches: 11. Germline CDR1 and CDR2: LGHNT and FRNRAP. This CDR3 has 14 residues. CDR3 DNA: TGTGCTAGTGCCGACGACAGGGGCTGGGGTGAAGCTTTCTTT. Translating it yields CASADDRGWGEAFF.

V gene TRBV9 combines with J gene TRBJ2-3, with 7 bases lining up with TRBD2. V dropped 4 bases and J dropped 6; count of bases not matched to a gene: 8. Germline V lookup: CDR1 SGDLS, CDR2 YYNGEE. The CDR3 has 14 amino acids. CDR3 in DNA: TGTGCCAGCAGCCTTCGGACTAGTGGGGATACGCAGTATTTT. Residues: CASSLRTSGDTQYF.

In DNA, the CDR3 is TGCGCCAGCAGTCAATCCCAACGACAGGGAAGAAGAGCTTTCTTT. Its translation: CASSQSQRQGRRAFF. The V call is TRBV23-1, the J call TRBJ1-1; 7 bases agree with TRBD1. TRBV23-1 is noted as an ORF with a role that remains uncertain. V lost 0 bases, J lost 10 bases, and 11 bases stayed unmatched. The CDR3 spans 15 residues.

The rearrangement uses TRBV2 and TRBJ2-3; no clear D gene. The CDR3 is 12 residues long. V was trimmed by 3 bases and J by 6 bases, leaving 7 bases between them. The germline CDR1 and CDR2 sequences are SNHLY and FYNNEI. In nucleotides, the CDR3 is TGTGCCAGCAGTGATCTGGGCGATACGCAGTATTTT. Translated: CASSDLGDTQYF.

The chain uses TRBV9 and TRBJ2-7; maybe TRBD2 (6 bases). Trimming cost V 0 bases and J 3 bases, with 13 bases left between them. The germline V gene encodes CDR1 SGDLS and CDR2 YYNGEE. CDR3 length: 15 residues. CDR3 region: CASSVGGTGLYEQYF. The CDR3, as DNA: TGTGCCAGCAGCGTAGGAGGGACTGGACTCTACGAGCAGTACTTC.

Note on this clone: The junction differs from germline at one of its ends, possibly a read error. The chain carries TRBV7-7 and TRBJ2-1, with D possibly matching TRBD2 (5 bases). This CDR3 has 15 residues. Germline V gives CDR1 SSHAT, CDR2 FNYEAQ (reference sequence). DNA for the CDR3: TGTGCTAGCAGCCCCCTAACGGGAACCTACAATGAGCAGTTCTTC. This encodes CASSPLTGTYNEQFF. Full variable domain (missing parts from reference TRBV7-7 and TRBJ2-1): GAGVSQSPRYKVTKRGQDVTLRCDPISSHATLYWYQQALGQGPEFLTYFNYEAQPDKSGLPSDRFSAERPEGSISTLTIQRTEQRDSAMYRCASSPLTGTYNEQFFGPGTRLTVL.

The chain links TRBV5-1 to TRBJ2-1; 11 bases map to TRBD2. The CDR3 has 15 amino acids. Germline values: CDR1 SGHRS, CDR2 YFSETQ. V shed 0 bases and J 11 bases; nucleotides not matched to a gene: 7. The CDR3 protein is CASSLGLAGSDQQFF. CDR3 DNA sequence: TGCGCCAGCAGCTTGGGACTAGCGGGGTCCGACCAGCAGTTCTTC.

The gene calls are TRBV2 and TRBJ2-7, with 7 bases that match TRBD1. The CDR3 extends over 15 amino acids. The germline gives CDR1 SNHLY, CDR2 FYNNEI. J gave up 0 bases and V 8 bases, and 10 bases lay outside the gene matches. The CDR3 nucleotides are TGTGCCAGCGTACAAATCTGGGACAGCTCCTACGAGCAGTACTTC. Translating gives CASVQIWDSSYEQYF.

A few counts support this clone. Germline is not matched at one junction end, which may reflect a read error. The V and J genes are TRBV6-1 and TRBJ1-5; D is ambiguous. This CDR3 is built from 14 residues. Germline CDR1 is MNHNS and CDR2 is SASEGT. In DNA form, the CDR3 reads TGTGCCACCAGTCTCCATAATGGCAATCAGCCCCAGCATTTT. Amino acids: CATSLHNGNQPQHF.

The chain links TRBV5-6 to TRBJ1-2; D ambiguous. Germline lookup yields CDR1 SGHDT and CDR2 YYEEEE. Trimming left V 0 bases short and J 0 bases short, with 6 bases between. The CDR3 consists of 14 residues. The CDR3 bases are TGTGCCAGCAGCTTGGAGTTCTCTAACTATGGCTACACCTTC. Translation gives CASSLEFSNYGYTF.

V is TRBV6-5 and J is TRBJ2-5, with D possibly TRBD1 on 5 matching bases. CDR3 length: 13 amino acids. Trimming removed 7 bases from V and 4 bases from J, with 13 bases in between. CDR1 is MNHEY, CDR2 SVGAGI, per germline. Here the CDR3 reads CASTSWGSETQYF. CDR3 nucleotide sequence: TGTGCCAGCACCTCGTGGGGCTCAGAGACCCAGTACTTC.

In the case of this clone: This sample also contains other DNA sequences that code for the same CDR3. The chain is built from TRBV6-1 and TRBJ2-7; TRBD1 aligns across 7 bases. J was trimmed by 2 bases and V by 6 bases; bases with no gene match: 1. Looked up from germline, CDR1 is MNHNS and CDR2 is SASEGT. The CDR3 totals 12 residues. This CDR3 reads CASSQGAYEQYF. The CDR3 DNA reads TGTGCCAGCAGCCAGGGGGCCTACGAGCAGTACTTC.

The chain carries TRBV30 and TRBJ1-1; tentative D call: TRBD1 (5 bases). Germline-derived CDR1 and CDR2 are GTSNPN and SVGIG (reference sequence). V lost 5 bases to trimming and J lost 3 bases, with 13 bases between them. This CDR3 is 13 amino acids long. CDR3 loop: CAWGRGLDTEAFF. The DNA for the CDR3 is TGTGCCTGGGGAAGGGGTTTGGACACTGAAGCTTTCTTT.

This clone appeared a single time. V and J are TRBV9 and TRBJ1-1; tentative D call: TRBD1 (6 bases). Trimming stripped 1 base from V and 0 bases from J, with 7 bases between. The CDR3 length is 14 residues. Looked up from germline, CDR1 is SGDLS and CDR2 is YYNGEE. The CDR3 bases are TGTGCCAGCAGCGTACAGGGGATGAACACTGAAGCTTTCTTT. Protein product: CASSVQGMNTEAFF.

The gene calls are TRBV9 and TRBJ2-6; D is uncertain. Germline CDR1 is SGDLS and CDR2 is YYNGEE. V was clipped by 1 base and J by 0 bases, with 5 bases between them. The CDR3 runs to 15 residues. CDR3 nucleotide sequence: TGTGCCAGCAGCGTAACCGCCTCTGGGGCCAACGTCCTGACTTTC. This codes for CASSVTASGANVLTF.

This chain links TRBV29-1 with TRBJ1-1; D perhaps matches TRBD1 (5 bases). CDR3 size: 13 residues. Germline CDR1 reads SQVTM; CDR2 reads ANQGSEA. Trimming pared 5 bases from V and 4 bases from J, leaving 14 bases between. CDR3 amino acids: CSVMGVAFTEAFF. In DNA form, the CDR3 reads TGCAGCGTTATGGGGGTAGCGTTCACTGAAGCTTTCTTT.

The chain links TRBV7-9 to TRBJ1-5, with a tentative D call TRBD1 (5 bases). V gave up 5 bases and J gave up 5 bases, with 10 bases separating them. This CDR3 has 13 residues. Per the germline V gene, CDR1 is SEHNR and CDR2 is FQNEAQ (reference sequence). The CDR3, as DNA: TGTGCCAGCAGCACAGTAGGGGATCAGCCCCAGCATTTT. Translation: CASSTVGDQPQHF.

The rearrangement uses TRBV4-1 and TRBJ2-1; TRBD1 matches at 9 bases. J gave up 10 bases and V 0 bases, and 4 bases lay outside the gene matches. Germline V CDR1 and CDR2: MGHRA, YSYEKL. This CDR3 has 14 amino acids. CDR3 region: CASSQEDRGVEQFF. The CDR3 region has the DNA TGCGCCAGCAGCCAAGAGGACAGGGGTGTGGAGCAGTTCTTC.

The CDR3: CASSLDPPLRENTGELFF. Written as DNA, the CDR3 is TGTGCCAGCAGCTTAGACCCCCCCTTGAGGGAGAACACCGGGGAGCTGTTTTTT. The chain uses TRBV7-2 and TRBJ2-2; maybe TRBD2 (5 bases). Trimming left V 1 base short and J 1 base short, with 16 bases between. This CDR3 is 18 amino acids long. CDR1 and CDR2 from the germline V gene are SGHTA and FQGNSA.

The J gene is TRBJ1-2, the V gene TRBV7-2; D gene unclear. Trimming took off 5 bases at V and 8 bases at J, with 12 bases between the two ends. CDR3 length equals 12 residues. Germline CDR1 reads SGHTA; CDR2 reads FQGNSA. CDR3 nucleotides: TGTGCCAGCAGCCACAACCCTTACGGCTACACCTTC. Protein: CASSHNPYGYTF.